This is a list of T cell receptor beta chains from one sample in a study of blood T cell repertoires in COVID-19. TCRdb's table, derived via immunoSEQ multiplex PCR, lists solely in-frame clones and lacks some. This table holds roughly 220,000 clones, around nine tenths found once. Sequencing input: peripheral blood. Every receptor here comes from a man in his fifties or sixties with acute or convalescent COVID-19. Both conserved end residues are part of each CDR3. D genes are given only for firm matches. Size is omitted from some rows. Given values are once, few, many or a class for expanded clones.

j_gene: TRBJ2-1
d_gene: .
v_gene: TRBV10-3
abundance: once
CDR3nt: TGTGCCATCAGTGAGTCTAGGCGGGCGAGCTCCTACAATGAGCAGTTCTTC
CDR3aa: CAISESRRASSYNEQFF

j_gene: TRBJ1-1
d_gene: .
v_gene: TRBV19
abundance: .
CDR3nt: TGTGCCAGTAGATGGGGCAGTGAAGCTTTCTTT
CDR3aa: CASRWGSEAFF

j_gene: TRBJ2-4
d_gene: .
v_gene: TRBV11-2
abundance: .
CDR3nt: TGTGCCAGCAGCCCGAACAGGGAGAACATTCAGTACTTC
CDR3aa: CASSPNRENIQYF

j_gene: TRBJ1-3
d_gene: .
v_gene: TRBV4-1
abundance: few
CDR3nt: TGCGCCAGCAGCTTGACGGGCTCTGGAAACACCATATATTTT
CDR3aa: CASSLTGSGNTIYF

j_gene: TRBJ2-5
d_gene: .
v_gene: TRBV25-1
abundance: .
CDR3nt: TGTGCCAGCAGTTTTAGTTCCAGGGGTGGGGAGACCCAGTACTTC
CDR3aa: CASSFSSRGGETQYF

j_gene: TRBJ2-7
d_gene: TRBD1
v_gene: TRBV11-2
abundance: .
CDR3nt: TGTGCCAGCAGCCTTGAGGGACAGGGCCGCTACGAGCAGTACTTC
CDR3aa: CASSLEGQGRYEQYF

j_gene: TRBJ2-3
d_gene: .
v_gene: TRBV19
abundance: .
CDR3nt: TGTGCCAGTAGTATGTCTAGGATCGGCACAGATACGCAGTATTTT
CDR3aa: CASSMSRIGTDTQYF

j_gene: TRBJ1-1
d_gene: .
v_gene: TRBV5-1
abundance: .
CDR3nt: TGCGCCAGCAGACAGACAGAGAACACTGAAGCTTTCTTT
CDR3aa: CASRQTENTEAFF

j_gene: TRBJ1-2
d_gene: .
v_gene: TRBV19
abundance: once
CDR3nt: TGTGCCAGTAGTATCCAATACAGGGTGAATAACTATGGCTACACCTTC
CDR3aa: CASSIQYRVNNYGYTF

j_gene: TRBJ1-4
d_gene: TRBD1
v_gene: TRBV18
abundance: .
CDR3nt: TGTGCCAGCTCACTGGGACAGACAAATGAAAAACTGTTTTTT
CDR3aa: CASSLGQTNEKLFF

j_gene: TRBJ1-2
d_gene: .
v_gene: TRBV29-1
abundance: once
CDR3nt: TGCAGCGTTGATCAGGGGCAGGGGGGCTACACCTTC
CDR3aa: CSVDQGQGGYTF

j_gene: TRBJ2-7
d_gene: .
v_gene: TRBV7-2
abundance: .
CDR3nt: TGTGCCAGCAGCGTAGGGCCTTACGAGCAGTACTTC
CDR3aa: CASSVGPYEQYF

j_gene: TRBJ1-2
d_gene: .
v_gene: TRBV5-1
abundance: .
CDR3nt: TGCGCCAGCAGCTCCCGGGGGGGTGACACCCTTCTGGGCTACACCTTC
CDR3aa: CASSSRGGDTLLGYTF

j_gene: TRBJ2-5
d_gene: .
v_gene: TRBV7-2
abundance: .
CDR3nt: TGTGCCAGCAGCTTAGCCGAAGAGACCCAGTACTTC
CDR3aa: CASSLAEETQYF

j_gene: TRBJ1-4
d_gene: TRBD1
v_gene: TRBV5-1
abundance: few
CDR3nt: TGCGCCAGCAGCTTGCGCGGACAGGGGGGCGAAAAACTGTTTTTT
CDR3aa: CASSLRGQGGEKLFF

j_gene: TRBJ2-3
d_gene: .
v_gene: TRBV5-1
abundance: .
CDR3nt: TGCGCCAGCAGCCCCCCGGCAGATACGCAGTATTTT
CDR3aa: CASSPPADTQYF

j_gene: TRBJ2-1
d_gene: TRBD2
v_gene: TRBV18
abundance: .
CDR3nt: TGTGCCAGCTCACCACCCTTCAGGGAGGGTAGGGATGAGCAGTTCTTC
CDR3aa: CASSPPFREGRDEQFF

j_gene: TRBJ2-1
d_gene: TRBD1
v_gene: TRBV7-9
abundance: .
CDR3nt: TGTGCCAGCAGCTTCAGGGGGAACGACAATGAGCAGTTCTTC
CDR3aa: CASSFRGNDNEQFF

j_gene: TRBJ2-7
d_gene: TRBD1
v_gene: TRBV11-3
abundance: .
CDR3nt: TGTGCCAGCAGCTCGGGACAGGGGGTGAGCGAGCAGTACTTC
CDR3aa: CASSSGQGVSEQYF

j_gene: TRBJ1-2
d_gene: .
v_gene: TRBV12-3/TRBV12-4
abundance: .
CDR3nt: TGTGCCAGCAGGGTTGCTAATGGCTACACCTTC
CDR3aa: CASRVANGYTF

j_gene: TRBJ2-7
d_gene: TRBD1
v_gene: TRBV18
abundance: once
CDR3nt: TGTGCCAGCTCACCACAAGGGACAGGGGGCGCGTACGAGCAGTACTTC
CDR3aa: CASSPQGTGGAYEQYF

j_gene: TRBJ2-3
d_gene: TRBD2
v_gene: TRBV20-1
abundance: .
CDR3nt: TGCAGTGCTAGGTCGGGGGGTACGCAGTATTTT
CDR3aa: CSARSGGTQYF

j_gene: TRBJ2-3
d_gene: .
v_gene: TRBV29-1
abundance: few
CDR3nt: TGCAGCGTTACACCCCGAGATACGCAGTATTTT
CDR3aa: CSVTPRDTQYF

j_gene: TRBJ1-1
d_gene: .
v_gene: TRBV5-1
abundance: .
CDR3nt: TGCGCCAGCAGCTACAGGGAGGGGACTGAAGCTTTCTTT
CDR3aa: CASSYREGTEAFF

j_gene: TRBJ2-6
d_gene: TRBD1
v_gene: TRBV19
abundance: .
CDR3nt: TGTGCCAGTAGTCCCCGGGACAGGTTCTCTGGGGCCAACGTCCTGACTTTC
CDR3aa: CASSPRDRFSGANVLTF

j_gene: TRBJ1-6
d_gene: .
v_gene: TRBV5-1
abundance: .
CDR3nt: TGCGCCAGCAGGTTGACAGAATATAATTCACCCCTCCACTTT
CDR3aa: CASRLTEYNSPLHF

j_gene: TRBJ2-2
d_gene: .
v_gene: TRBV7-3
abundance: .
CDR3nt: TGTGCCAGCAGCTTAATGTCGGGGGTACTAAACACCGGGGAGCTGTTTTTT
CDR3aa: CASSLMSGVLNTGELFF

j_gene: TRBJ1-2
d_gene: .
v_gene: TRBV6-5
abundance: .
CDR3nt: TGTGCCAGCAGCAGTACAGGGATCTATGGCTACACCTTC
CDR3aa: CASSSTGIYGYTF

j_gene: TRBJ2-7
d_gene: .
v_gene: TRBV3-1/TRBV3-2
abundance: .
CDR3nt: TGTGCCAGCAGCCACGCTAGGGGCGTTTACGAGCAGTACTTC
CDR3aa: CASSHARGVYEQYF

j_gene: TRBJ2-5
d_gene: .
v_gene: TRBV3-1/TRBV3-2
abundance: .
CDR3nt: TGTGCCAGCAGCCCCTACCCAGGGGCCTCCCAAGAGACCCAGTACTTC
CDR3aa: CASSPYPGASQETQYF

j_gene: TRBJ1-1
d_gene: .
v_gene: TRBV7-3
abundance: .
CDR3nt: TGTGCCAGCAGCCAAGACAGATTTACTGAAGCTTTCTTT
CDR3aa: CASSQDRFTEAFF

j_gene: TRBJ1-2
d_gene: .
v_gene: TRBV21-1
abundance: .
CDR3nt: TGTGCCAGCAACAGAATCTATGGCTACACCTTC
CDR3aa: CASNRIYGYTF